These 18 T cell receptor beta chains share one sample of origin, sequenced in a study of shared clonotypes between healthy human individuals. Repertoires were generated with immunoSEQ multiplex PCR, while TCRdb's copy carries only in-frame clones and drops some. The sample lists millions of clones; over 90% were seen once. The sample was naive CD4+ T cells from PBMCs. As for subset: CD45RA+ positively selected. The origin of the receptors is a man between 18 and 29 years old in good health. Some clones in this sample may be carry-over from other donors' samples.

The chain carries TRBV4-2 and TRBJ2-1; D gene uncertain. Germline V lookup: CDR1 LGHNA, CDR2 YNFKEQ. The length of the CDR3 is 12 residues. Trimming shortened V by 5 bases and J by 10 bases, and 12 bases separated the two germline ends. The CDR3 loop reads CASSSFRREQFF. CDR3 coding DNA: TGTGCCAGCAGCTCATTTAGACGAGAGCAGTTCTTC.

The chain carries TRBV10-2 and TRBJ2-1; TRBD2 matches at 16 bases. V trimming: 8 bases; J trimming: 8 bases; junction bases outside the gene matches: 9. The CDR3 totals 16 residues. Per germline, CDR1 WSHSY and CDR2 SAAADI. As DNA, the CDR3 is TGCGCCAGCGGGGGACTAGCGGGAGGGGCATCATATGAGCAGTTCTTC. This encodes CASGGLAGGASYEQFF.

On this clone itself: At the DNA level, this CDR3 is encoded by other sequences in the same sample as well. This rearrangement joins TRBV5-1 to TRBJ2-3; D is ambiguous. The CDR3 extends over 15 amino acids. Germline V CDR1 and CDR2: SGHRS, YFSETQ. V lost 4 bases and J 0 bases, leaving 12 bases between the germline ends. The CDR3 coding sequence is TGCGCCAGCAGCCCGGACGGAAGTAGCACAGATACGCAGTATTTT. Its protein is CASSPDGSSTDTQYF. Full variable domain (missing parts from reference TRBV5-1 and TRBJ2-3): KAGVTQTPRYLIKTRGQQVTLSCSPISGHRSVSWYQQTPGQGLQFLFEYFSETQRNKGNFPGRFSGRQFSNSRSEMNVSTLELGDSALYLCASSPDGSSTDTQYFGPGTRLTVL.

The chain recombines TRBV6-5 with TRBJ2-5, with 8 bases identical to TRBD1. The CDR3 is made up of 15 amino acids. Germline values: CDR1 MNHEY, CDR2 SVGAGI. Trimming cost V 5 bases and J 5 bases; bases outside gene matches: 10. The CDR3: CASSRTGSSEETQYF. The CDR3 nucleotides read TGTGCCAGCAGTCGGACAGGGAGTTCTGAGGAGACCCAGTACTTC.

This CDR3 reads CASSREVWNEKLFF. Here the CDR3 DNA reads TGTGCCAGCAGCCGAGAGGTGTGGAATGAAAAACTGTTTTTT. The rearrangement uses TRBV14 and TRBJ1-4; D gene unclear. The CDR3 covers 14 residues. Trimming took off 4 bases at V and 5 bases at J, with 11 bases between the two ends. Germline CDR1 is SGHDN and CDR2 is FVKESK. Supplemented by reference TRBV14 and TRBJ1-4, the full variable domain reads EAGVTQFPSHSVIEKGQTVTLRCDPISGHDNLYWYRRVMGKEIKFLLHFVKESKQDESGMPNNRFLAERTGGTYSTLKVQPAELEDSGVYFCASSREVWNEKLFFGSGTQLSVL.

The gene calls are TRBV5-4 and TRBJ2-2; D is possibly TRBD2 (7 bases). Germline values: CDR1 SGHNT, CDR2 YYREEE (reference sequence). The CDR3 has 14 amino acids. V gave up 6 bases and J gave up 7 bases, with 16 bases separating them. This CDR3 reads CASTVGGRGGELFF. The DNA of the CDR3 is TGTGCCAGCACCGTGGGGGGGCGAGGCGGGGAGCTGTTTTTT. Drawing the rest from reference TRBV5-4 and TRBJ2-2, the complete variable domain is ETGVTQSPTHLIKTRGQQVTLRCSSQSGHNTVSWYQQALGQGPQFIFQYYREEENGRGNFPPRFSGLQFPNYSSELNVNALELDDSALYLCASTVGGRGGELFFGEGSRLTVL.

The chain combines TRBV4-1 with TRBJ1-1, with D uncertain. V dropped 0 bases and J dropped 4 bases, with 12 bases sitting between them. This CDR3 is 15 amino acids long. CDR1 and CDR2 from the germline V gene are MGHRA and YSYEKL. The CDR3 loop reads CASSQDGRGITEAFF. In DNA form, the CDR3 reads TGCGCCAGCAGCCAAGATGGACGAGGTATCACTGAAGCTTTCTTT.

This chain links TRBV2 with TRBJ1-2; D is unclear. CDR3 length equals 12 residues. V was cut by 2 bases and J by 4 bases, with 5 bases left in between. Germline V CDR1 and CDR2: SNHLY, FYNNEI. CDR3: CASSEPSYGYTF. CDR3 nucleotide sequence: TGTGCCAGCAGTGAACCCTCCTATGGCTACACCTTC.

This chain links TRBV4-1 with TRBJ2-3; D is unresolved. The CDR3 sequence is 13 residues long. Looked up from germline, CDR1 is MGHRA and CDR2 is YSYEKL. V was shortened by 1 base and J by 6 bases, with 8 bases between the two germline ends. The CDR3 nucleotides read TGCGCCAGCAGCCAAGTCTTCTCCGATACGCAGTATTTT. It codes for CASSQVFSDTQYF.

The V gene is TRBV19, the J gene TRBJ2-1; 8 bases match TRBD2. CDR3 length equals 14 residues. With V trimmed by 7 bases and J by 3 bases, 5 bases remained unmatched. Germline-derived CDR1 and CDR2 are LNHDA and SQIVND (reference sequence). CDR3 sequence reads: CASTPGGGYNEQFF. CDR3 coding DNA: TGTGCCAGTACCCCGGGGGGGGGCTACAATGAGCAGTTCTTC.

Only one count was recorded for this clone. This rearrangement joins TRBV11-2 to TRBJ2-3, with 12 positions matching TRBD2. The CDR3 runs 17 residues. J gave up 4 bases and V 5 bases, and 10 bases lay outside the gene matches. Germline V lookup: CDR1 SGHAT, CDR2 FQNNGV. CDR3 DNA: TGTGCCAGCAGCCCATACCGACTAGCGGGAGCATCAGATACGCAGTATTTT. It codes for CASSPYRLAGASDTQYF.

The CDR3 spells CASSPRTTGWDEQFF. As DNA, the CDR3 is TGTGCCAGCAGCCCCCGGACGACAGGGTGGGATGAGCAGTTCTTC. This chain connects TRBV6-5 to TRBJ2-1; 7 nucleotides match TRBD1. Germline-derived CDR1 and CDR2 are MNHEY and SVGAGI. The CDR3 contains 15 residues. The junction had 13 bases not matched to a gene; V was cut back by 6 bases and J by 8 bases.

The chain employs TRBV28 and TRBJ2-1; no clear D. Germline-derived CDR1 and CDR2 are MDHEN and SYDVKM. Trimming took off 10 bases at V and 4 bases at J, with 11 bases between the two ends. The CDR3 consists of 12 residues. CDR3 residues: CATLSRYNEQFF. CDR3 in DNA: TGTGCCACCCTTTCCAGATACAATGAGCAGTTCTTC. Full variable domain (outside the CDR3, taken from reference TRBV28 and TRBJ2-1): DVKVTQSSRYLVKRTGEKVFLECVQDMDHENMFWYRQDPGLGLRLIYFSYDVKMKEKGDIPEGYSVSREKKERFSLILESASTNQTSMYLCATLSRYNEQFFGPGTRLTVL.

Worth noting for this clone: Within the sample, other DNA sequences also encode this same CDR3. In DNA form, the CDR3 reads TGTGCCAGCAGCTCGAGAGGGACCGGGGAGCTGTTTTTT. Translating gives CASSSRGTGELFF. This sequence joins TRBV11-3 and TRBJ2-2; TRBD2 is a possible D gene (5 bases). This CDR3 region has 13 residues. The germline V gene encodes CDR1 SGHNT and CDR2 YENEEA. With 4 bases removed from V and 5 bases from J, the gap between germline ends came to 8 bases. The variable domain in full, with the rest retrieved from reference TRBV11-3 and TRBJ2-2, is EAGVVQSPRYKIIEKKQPVAFWCNPISGHNTLYWYLQNLGQGPELLIRYENEEAVDDSQLPKDRFSAERLKGVDSTLKIQPAELGDSAVYLCASSSRGTGELFFGEGSRLTVL.

The chain recombines TRBV5-1 with TRBJ2-5; 16 nucleotides agree with TRBD2. V trimming: 4 bases; J trimming: 4 bases; junction bases outside the gene matches: 7. This CDR3 has 17 amino acids. The V gene's germline CDR1 is SGHRS and CDR2 YFSETQ. CDR3 coding DNA: TGCGCCAGCAGCCCGGGGACTAGCGGGAGGGCCGGAGAGACCCAGTACTTC. Translated: CASSPGTSGRAGETQYF.

In DNA, the CDR3 is TGTGCCAGCTCACGTCGGACAGGGGGCCTGAACACTGAAGCTTTCTTT. Its protein product is CASSRRTGGLNTEAFF. The chain joins TRBV18 to TRBJ1-1, with 11 bases aligning to TRBD1. This CDR3 region has 16 residues. Germline V CDR1 and CDR2: KGHSH, LQKENI. The V segment lost 4 bases and the J segment 0 bases; nucleotides outside the gene matches: 4.

This clone came up once. This chain joins TRBV9 and TRBJ2-1, with unresolved D. The V gene lost 0 bases and the J gene lost 1 base, with 11 bases spanning the gap. Germline lookup yields CDR1 SGDLS and CDR2 YYNGEE. CDR3 size: 16 residues. The CDR3 region is CASSVGLSTSYNEQFF. The DNA for the CDR3 is TGTGCCAGCAGCGTAGGATTGAGTACGTCCTACAATGAGCAGTTCTTC. Filled out from reference TRBV9 and TRBJ2-1, the complete variable domain reads DSGVTQTPKHLITATGQRVTLRCSPRSGDLSVYWYQQSLDQGLQFLIQYYNGEERAKGNILERFSAQQFPDLHSELNLSSLELGDSALYFCASSVGLSTSYNEQFFGPGTRLTVL.

This chain joins TRBV28 and TRBJ1-5, with 8 bases matching TRBD1. After removal of 5 bases from V and 1 base from J, the junction contained 16 bases not matched to a gene. CDR3 length: 19 amino acids. CDR1 is MDHEN and CDR2 is SYDVKM in the germline V gene. CDR3 loop: CASSIPYDRGIRSNQPQHF. The CDR3 bases are TGTGCCAGCAGTATCCCTTACGACAGGGGCATTCGAAGCAATCAGCCCCAGCATTTT.